The TCR beta chain described here comes from a study of cytomegalovirus exposure and HLA in healthy donors. Study results and caveats: Later work found that TCR association rates differed between HLA loci; DRB1 had the most and HLA-C the fewest. An analysis that was carried out later associated 16,000 or so TCR beta sequences with HLA alleles at 0.05 false discovery rate. Excluded: some indistinguishable V segments such as TRBV6-2 and TRBV6-3.

The primer mix had 60 Vbeta and 13 Jbeta primers. Repertoires were generated with immunoSEQ multiplex PCR, while TCRdb's copy carries only in-frame clones and drops some. The sample yields 150,000 to 200,000 clones, 65% to 90% seen once. The germline V gene has CDR1 KGHSH and CDR2 LQKENI. This CDR3 comprises 13 residues. Trimming took 6 bases from V and 5 from J; bases not matched to a gene: 6. This clone turned up a few times. Its antigen is not identified. The chain has TRBV18 and TRBJ2-5; TRBD2 matches 7 bases. This sequence was found in a human donor in good health. Sequencing input: PBMCs. The CDR3 is CASSLRRGETQYF. The CDR3 nucleotides are TGTGCCAGCTCCCTCCGGCGGGGGGAGACCCAGTACTTC. Based on the CDR3 plus reference TRBV18 and TRBJ2-5, the full variable domain is NAGVMQNPRHLVRRRGQEARLRCSPMKGHSHVYWYRQLPEEGLKFMVYLQKENIIDESGMPKERFSAEFPKEGPSILRIQQVVRGDSAAYFCASSLRRGETQYFGPGTRLLVL.